This TCR beta chain stems from a study of shared clonotypes between healthy human individuals. The CDR3 is 15 amino acids. Germline assignment: CDR1 SGHVS and CDR2 FQNEAQ. V was clipped by 4 bases and J by 1 base, with 11 bases between them. In the original workflow: Filtering differed for immunoSEQ, which gave only junction sequences without quality scores. TCRdb's table, derived via immunoSEQ multiplex PCR, lists solely in-frame clones and lacks some. That table gives V, J and clone size, and the DNA gave D and trimming. The sample lists more than 450,000 clones; around 79% were seen once. Genomic DNA came from roughly 84 million PBMCs in unsorted samples.

This chain uses TRBV7-8 with TRBJ2-1; possible D gene TRBD1, 6 bases. The receptor was derived from a woman aged 40 to 49 in good health. Some clones in this sample may be carry-over from other donors' samples. The sequencing sample was made of PBMCs. The DNA of the CDR3 is TGTGCCAGCAGCTACAGGGAAGGGTCCTACAATGAGCAGTTCTTC. This gives the protein CASSYREGSYNEQFF.